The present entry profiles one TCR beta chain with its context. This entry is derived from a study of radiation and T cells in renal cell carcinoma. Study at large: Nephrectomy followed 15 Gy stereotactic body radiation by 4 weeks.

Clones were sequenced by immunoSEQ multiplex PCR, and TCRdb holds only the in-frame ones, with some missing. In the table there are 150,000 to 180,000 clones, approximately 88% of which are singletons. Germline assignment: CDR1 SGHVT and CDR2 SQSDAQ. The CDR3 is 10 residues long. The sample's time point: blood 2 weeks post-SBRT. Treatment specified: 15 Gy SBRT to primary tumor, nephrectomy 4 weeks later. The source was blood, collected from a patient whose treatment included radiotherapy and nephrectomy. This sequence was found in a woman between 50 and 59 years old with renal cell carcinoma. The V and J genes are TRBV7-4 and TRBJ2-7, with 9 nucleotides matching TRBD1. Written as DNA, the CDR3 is TGTGCCAGCAGCTCGGGACAGGGTGAGGTC. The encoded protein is CASSSGQGEV.